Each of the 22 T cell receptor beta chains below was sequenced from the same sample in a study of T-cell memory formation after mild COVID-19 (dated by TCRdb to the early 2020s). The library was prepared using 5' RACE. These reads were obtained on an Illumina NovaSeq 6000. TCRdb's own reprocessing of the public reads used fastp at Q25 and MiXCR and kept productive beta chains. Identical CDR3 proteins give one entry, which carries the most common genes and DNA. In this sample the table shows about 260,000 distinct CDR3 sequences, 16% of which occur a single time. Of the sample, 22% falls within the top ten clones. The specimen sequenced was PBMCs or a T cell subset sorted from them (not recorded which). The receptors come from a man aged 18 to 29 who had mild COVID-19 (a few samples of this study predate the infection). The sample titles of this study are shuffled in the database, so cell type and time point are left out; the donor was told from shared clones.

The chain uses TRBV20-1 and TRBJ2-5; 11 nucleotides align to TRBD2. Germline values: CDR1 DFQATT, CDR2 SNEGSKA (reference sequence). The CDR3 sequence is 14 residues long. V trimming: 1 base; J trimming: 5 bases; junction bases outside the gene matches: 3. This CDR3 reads CSARGLAGIETQYF. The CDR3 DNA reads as TGCAGTGCTAGAGGACTAGCGGGGATCGAGACCCAGTACTTC.

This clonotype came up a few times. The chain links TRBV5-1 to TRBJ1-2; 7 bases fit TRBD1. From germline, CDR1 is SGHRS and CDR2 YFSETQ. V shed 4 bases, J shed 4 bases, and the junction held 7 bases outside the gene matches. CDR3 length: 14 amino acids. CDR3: CASSISTGSYGYTF. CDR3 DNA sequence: TGCGCCAGCAGCATTTCGACAGGGAGCTATGGCTACACCTTC.

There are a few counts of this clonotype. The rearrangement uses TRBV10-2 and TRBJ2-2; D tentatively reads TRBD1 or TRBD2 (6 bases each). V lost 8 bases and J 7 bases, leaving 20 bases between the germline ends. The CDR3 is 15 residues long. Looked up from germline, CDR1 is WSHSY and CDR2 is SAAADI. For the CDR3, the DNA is TGCGCCAGCTTATTCCGAGGGGGGCCCGGCGGGGAGCTGTTTTTT. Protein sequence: CASLFRGGPGGELFF.

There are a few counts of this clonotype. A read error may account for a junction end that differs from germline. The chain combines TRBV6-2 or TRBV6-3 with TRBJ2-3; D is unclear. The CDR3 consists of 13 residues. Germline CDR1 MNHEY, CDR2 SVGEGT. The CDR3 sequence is CAARLLSTDTQYF. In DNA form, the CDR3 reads TGTGCCGCCCGCCTGCTGAGCACGGATACGCAGTATTTT.

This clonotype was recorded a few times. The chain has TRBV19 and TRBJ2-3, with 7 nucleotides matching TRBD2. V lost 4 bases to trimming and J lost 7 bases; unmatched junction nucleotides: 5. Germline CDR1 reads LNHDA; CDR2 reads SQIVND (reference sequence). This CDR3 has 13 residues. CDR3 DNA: TGTGCCAGTAGTAGCTCGGGACTAAATACGCAGTATTTT. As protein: CASSSSGLNTQYF.

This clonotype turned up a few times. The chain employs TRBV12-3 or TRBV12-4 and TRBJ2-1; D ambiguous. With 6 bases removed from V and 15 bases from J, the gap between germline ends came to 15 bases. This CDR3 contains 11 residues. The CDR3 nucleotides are TGTGCCAGCAGCCAACGACAAGTCAGGTTCTTC. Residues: CASSQRQVRFF.

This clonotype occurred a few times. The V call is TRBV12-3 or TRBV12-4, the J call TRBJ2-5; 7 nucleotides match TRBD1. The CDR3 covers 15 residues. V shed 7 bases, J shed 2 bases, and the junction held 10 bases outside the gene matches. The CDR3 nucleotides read TGTGCCAGCAACTATATGGGGACAGATCAAGAGACCCAGTACTTC. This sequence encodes CASNYMGTDQETQYF.

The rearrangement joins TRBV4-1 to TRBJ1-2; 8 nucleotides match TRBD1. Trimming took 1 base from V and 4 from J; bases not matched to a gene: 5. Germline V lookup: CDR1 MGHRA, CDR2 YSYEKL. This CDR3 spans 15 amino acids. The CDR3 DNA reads TGCGCCAGCAGCCAAGCAGGGGGCAAGAGCTATGGCTACACCTTC. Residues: CASSQAGGKSYGYTF.

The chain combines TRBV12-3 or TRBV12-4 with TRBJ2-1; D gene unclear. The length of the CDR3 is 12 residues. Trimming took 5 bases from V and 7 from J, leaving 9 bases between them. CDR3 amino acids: CASSRGTNEQFF. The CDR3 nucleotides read TGTGCCAGCAGTCGAGGTACTAATGAGCAGTTCTTC.

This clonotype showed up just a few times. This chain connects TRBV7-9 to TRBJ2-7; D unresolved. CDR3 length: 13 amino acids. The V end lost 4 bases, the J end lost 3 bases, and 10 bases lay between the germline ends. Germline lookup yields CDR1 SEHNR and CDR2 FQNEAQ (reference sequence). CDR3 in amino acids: CASSSSTSYEQYV. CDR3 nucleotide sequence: TGTGCCAGCAGCTCGTCGACAAGCTACGAGCAGTACGTC.

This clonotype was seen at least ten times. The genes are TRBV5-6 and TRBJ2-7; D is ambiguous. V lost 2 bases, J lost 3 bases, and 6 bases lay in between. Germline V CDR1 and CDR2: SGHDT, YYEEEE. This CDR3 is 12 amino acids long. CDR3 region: CASSLDRYEQYF. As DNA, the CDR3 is TGTGCCAGCAGCTTAGACCGCTACGAGCAGTACTTC.

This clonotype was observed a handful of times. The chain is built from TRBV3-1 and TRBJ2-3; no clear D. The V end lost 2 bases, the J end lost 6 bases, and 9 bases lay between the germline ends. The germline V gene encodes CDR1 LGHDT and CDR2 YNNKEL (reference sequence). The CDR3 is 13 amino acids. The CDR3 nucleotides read TGTGCCAGCAGCCAAATTCTCGGGGATACGCAGTATTTT. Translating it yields CASSQILGDTQYF.

CDR3 amino acids: CASSPRGTSNQPQHF. CDR3 nucleotide sequence: TGCGCCAGCAGTCCCAGGGGGACTAGCAATCAGCCCCAGCATTTT. This rearrangement joins TRBV23-1 to TRBJ1-5; 7 bases are a match to TRBD1. TRBV23-1 qualifies as an ORF whose function is uncertain. J gave up 0 bases and V 4 bases, and 3 bases lay outside the gene matches. This CDR3 has 15 amino acids.

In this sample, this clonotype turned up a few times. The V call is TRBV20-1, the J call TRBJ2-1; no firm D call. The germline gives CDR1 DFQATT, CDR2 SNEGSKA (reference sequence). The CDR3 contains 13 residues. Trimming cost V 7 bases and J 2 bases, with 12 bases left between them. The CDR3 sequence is CSGFSATYNEQFF. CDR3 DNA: TGCAGTGGGTTCTCCGCAACCTACAATGAGCAGTTCTTC.

The chain's CDR3 is CASSYSRGGDSPLHF. Written as DNA, the CDR3 is TGTGCCAGCAGTTACTCCCGAGGGGGGGATTCACCCCTCCACTTT. This sequence joins TRBV6-2 or TRBV6-3 and TRBJ1-6; D is perhaps TRBD1 (6 bases). Germline lookup yields CDR1 MNHEY and CDR2 SVGEGT. The germline V and J ends were trimmed by 0 bases and 8 bases, with 11 bases remaining between them. This CDR3 has 15 residues.

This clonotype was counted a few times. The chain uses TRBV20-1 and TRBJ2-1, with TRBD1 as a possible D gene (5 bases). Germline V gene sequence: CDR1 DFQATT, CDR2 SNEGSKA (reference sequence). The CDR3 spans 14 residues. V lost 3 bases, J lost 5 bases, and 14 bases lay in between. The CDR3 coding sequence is TGCAGTGCTAGCCCCAGGGCTCTCCACAATGAGCAGTTCTTC. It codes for CSASPRALHNEQFF.

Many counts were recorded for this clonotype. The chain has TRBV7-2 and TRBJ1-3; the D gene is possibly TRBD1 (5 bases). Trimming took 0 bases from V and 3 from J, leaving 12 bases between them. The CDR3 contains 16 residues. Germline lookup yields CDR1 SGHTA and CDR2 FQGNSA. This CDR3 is CASSLAVGAGGNTIYF. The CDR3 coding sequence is TGTGCCAGCAGCTTAGCGGTCGGGGCGGGTGGAAACACCATATATTTT.

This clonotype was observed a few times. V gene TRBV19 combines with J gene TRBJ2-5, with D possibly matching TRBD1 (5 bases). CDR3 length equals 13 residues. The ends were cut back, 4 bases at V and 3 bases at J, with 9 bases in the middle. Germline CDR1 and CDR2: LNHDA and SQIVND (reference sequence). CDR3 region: CASSTATEETQYF. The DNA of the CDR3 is TGTGCCAGTAGTACGGCGACAGAAGAGACCCAGTACTTC.

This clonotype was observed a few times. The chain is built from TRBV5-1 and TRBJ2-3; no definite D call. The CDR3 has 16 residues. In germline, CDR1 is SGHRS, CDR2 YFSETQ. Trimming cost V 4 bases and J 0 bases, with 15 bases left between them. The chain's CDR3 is CASSPLESTSTDTQYF. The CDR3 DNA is TGCGCCAGCAGCCCTTTGGAGTCTACTAGCACAGATACGCAGTATTTT.

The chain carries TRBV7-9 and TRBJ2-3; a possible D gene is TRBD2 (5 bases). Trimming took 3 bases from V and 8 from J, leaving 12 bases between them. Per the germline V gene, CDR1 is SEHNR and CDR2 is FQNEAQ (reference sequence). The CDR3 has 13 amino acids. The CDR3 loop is CASSFPGESTQYF. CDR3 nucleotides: TGTGCCAGCAGCTTTCCCGGGGAGAGTACGCAGTATTTT.

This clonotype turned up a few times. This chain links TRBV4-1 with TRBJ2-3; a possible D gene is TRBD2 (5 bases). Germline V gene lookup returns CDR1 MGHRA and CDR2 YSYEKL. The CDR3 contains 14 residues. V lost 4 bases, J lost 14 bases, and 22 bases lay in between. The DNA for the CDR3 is TGCGCCAGCAGCCCGACGACCCGCGAGGGAAGTATGTATTTT. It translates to CASSPTTREGSMYF.

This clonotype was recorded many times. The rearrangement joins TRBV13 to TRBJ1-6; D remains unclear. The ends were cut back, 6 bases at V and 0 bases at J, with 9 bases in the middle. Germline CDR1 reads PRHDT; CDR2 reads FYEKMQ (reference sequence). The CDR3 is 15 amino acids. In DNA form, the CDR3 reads TGTGCCAGCAGAACGGGAAGCTCCTATAATTCACCCCTCCACTTT. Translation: CASRTGSSYNSPLHF.